The present entry profiles one TCR beta chain with its context. The sample originates from a study of tumor-infiltrating lymphocytes in oesophageal squamous cell carcinoma. V shed 2 bases and J shed 4 bases, with 8 bases lying between them. Per the germline V gene, CDR1 is SGHTA and CDR2 is FQGTGA. This CDR3 is 13 amino acids long. TCRdb used MiXCR to reprocess the PCR reads, holding one entry per CDR3 protein. Among around 12,000 distinct CDR3 sequences listed, approximately 48% were seen once. The sequenced material came from esophageal tumor tissue. The V and J genes are TRBV7-3 and TRBJ1-1; tentatively, D is TRBD1 (6 bases). The clonotype was recovered from a female donor with esophageal squamous cell carcinoma. In DNA form, the CDR3 reads TGTGCCAGCAGCTTAGACAGGCTCACTGAAGCTTTCTTT. Translating it yields CASSLDRLTEAFF.